This T cell receptor (beta chain) came from a study of a mutant IDH1 vaccine in newly diagnosed glioma. Study details: Commencement of vaccination occurred 4-6 weeks following radiotherapy alone, or concurrently with temozolomide cycles. Previous treatment comprised radiotherapy, temozolomide, or both, mostly both.

Described time point: week 35, safety follow-up. Doses consisted of 300 ug of mutant IDH1 20-mer peptide each, paired with topical imiquimod. Turning to this clone: The target antigen is unknown.

V trimming: 0 bases; J trimming: 7 bases; junction bases outside the gene matches: 8. Germline CDR1 is SGHNT and CDR2 is YYREEE (reference sequence). The CDR3 sequence is 17 residues long. Method: immunoSEQ multiplex PCR; TCRdb's copy keeps in-frame clones and lacks some. The sample lists some 47,000 clones; around 81% were seen once. The sequencing here drew on PBMCs, taken from a glioma patient whose treatment included an IDH1 peptide vaccine. This receptor was taken from a woman between 35 and 50 years old with glioma. Some clones in this sample may be carry-over from other donors' samples. The rearrangement links TRBV5-4 to TRBJ1-4; 11 bases map to TRBD1. The CDR3 spells CASSLGGQGALSEKLFF. The CDR3 nucleotides are TGTGCCAGCAGCTTGGGCGGACAGGGGGCTTTGAGTGAAAAACTGTTTTTT.